The T cell receptor (beta chain) described here comes from a study of cytomegalovirus exposure and HLA in healthy donors. Overall study: The roughly 120 million unique TCR beta sequences, from roughly 170 million T cells, were found by an earlier analysis.

V shed 0 bases, J shed 1 base, and the junction held 5 bases outside the gene matches. The CDR3 is 19 residues long. Germline V gene lookup returns CDR1 LGHNA and CDR2 YSLEER. This PCR relied on a set of 60 Vbeta primers and 13 Jbeta primers. Data came from immunoSEQ multiplex PCR; TCRdb stores just in-frame clones and leaves some out. The repertoire holds about 160,000 clones, with approximately 84% as singletons. V gene TRBV4-3 combines with J gene TRBJ2-6; 11 bases map to TRBD2. The sequencing input was PBMCs. The TCR comes from a male donor in good health and CMV-seropositive. The CDR3 sequence is CASSQDRGLAGSGANVLTF. The CDR3 DNA follows: TGCGCCAGCAGCCAAGATCGAGGACTAGCGGGTTCTGGGGCCAACGTCCTGACTTTC.